Described below is a single T cell receptor (beta chain) sequence and its context. This record belongs to a study of blood T cell repertoires in COVID-19. In the study overall: Acute and convalescent COVID-19 samples came from the United States, Italy and Spain. The cDNA or gDNA used as material had been derived from T cells, B-cell-depleted T cells, or PBMCs.

Authors' analysis steps: For nucleated cells, counts were estimated from reference gene primer amplification. Sequencing was performed with immunoSEQ multiplex PCR; in TCRdb, only in-frame clones are kept and a portion is missing. V, J and clone size derive from that table, while D and trimming were established from the DNA sequence. The repertoire includes roughly 64,000 clones, around 83% of them detected once, and around 5.9% sits in the top ten. The length of the CDR3 is 14 residues. The germline V gene encodes CDR1 LNHDA and CDR2 SQIVND (reference sequence). V gave up 5 bases and J gave up 8 bases; unmatched junction bases: 6.

V and J are TRBV19 and TRBJ1-6; 7 bases agree with TRBD1. The clonotype comes from a woman aged 60-70 years with acute or convalescent COVID-19. The sample taken for sequencing was peripheral blood. The CDR3 DNA sequence: TGTGCCAGTAGTCGTGACAGGGAGCATTCACCCCTCCACTTT. Protein: CASSRDREHSPLHF. The variable domain in full, with the rest retrieved from reference TRBV19 and TRBJ1-6, is DGGITQSPKYLFRKEGQNVTLSCEQNLNHDAMYWYRQDPGQGLRLIYYSQIVNDFQKGDIAEGYSVSREKKESFPLTVTSAQKNPTAFYLCASSRDREHSPLHFGNGTRLTVT.